The TCR beta chain under discussion was sequenced for a study of T-cell reconstitution after alpha-beta-depleted transplantation in children. For TCRbeta, the library was prepared with unique molecular identifiers. TCRdb reprocessed the PCR reads with MiXCR, giving one entry per CDR3 protein. The repertoire holds roughly 500,000 distinct CDR3 sequences, with around 17% as singletons. The TCR was taken from a human donor who donated a stem cell graft to a child with acute lymphoblastic leukemia. The specimen comprised PBMCs from the stem cell graft donor, sampled from the stem cell graft.

In DNA form, the CDR3 reads TGTGCCAGCAGCTACGACACTCAGCCCCAGCATTTT. Translation gives CASSYDTQPQHF. The V call is TRBV7-9, the J call TRBJ1-5; D call uncertain. The CDR3 totals 12 residues. With 4 bases removed from V and 6 bases from J, the gap between germline ends came to 7 bases. Germline loops: CDR1 SEHNR, CDR2 FQNEAQ (reference sequence).